This T cell receptor (beta chain) came from a study of shared clonotypes between healthy human individuals. Study information: A few men and two women, aged 18 to 49, were donors. General study points: Sharing across four donors was seen in 4% to 5.5% of naive CD4 clonotypes.

This CDR3 comprises 11 residues. Germline V lookup: CDR1 SQVTM, CDR2 ANQGSEA. Trimming took 4 bases from V and 2 from J, leaving 6 bases between them. Of note for this clone: Its specificity is not known.

The donor cohort consisted entirely of Caucasian adults residing in Nashville, Tennessee. The data were produced by immunoSEQ multiplex PCR, yet TCRdb's version contains in-frame clones alone and is incomplete. The profile covers around 2.3 million clones, with around 95% appearing a single time and around 0.13% taken by the ten largest. The TCR originated in a young man in good health. This sequence joins TRBV29-1 and TRBJ2-7; D gene unclear. The sequenced sample consisted of naive CD4+ T cells sorted from blood. As to subset: CD45RA+ positively selected. CDR3 sequence: CSVGMPYEQYF. The CDR3 DNA is TGCAGCGTTGGTATGCCCTACGAGCAGTACTTC.